This T cell receptor (beta chain) was documented in a study of blood T cell repertoires in COVID-19. Study overall: Researchers got acute and convalescent COVID-19 samples from the United States, Italy and Spain. The cDNA or gDNA used as material had been derived from T cells, B-cell-depleted T cells, or PBMCs.

V lost 3 bases, J lost 4 bases, and 15 bases lay in between. CDR3 size: 15 residues. Germline V gives CDR1 SGHTA, CDR2 FQGNSA. The authors' processing: Nucleated cell number was recorded as an estimate derived from reference gene primer amplification. TCRdb's table, derived via immunoSEQ multiplex PCR, lists solely in-frame clones and lacks some. V and J calls and clone size follow that table, whereas D and trimming were derived from the DNA. The sample includes about 93,000 clones, roughly 90% of them seen just once. The TCR was taken from a human donor with active COVID-19. The donor label of this sample is uncertain. The specimen was peripheral blood. The rearrangement joins TRBV7-2 to TRBJ1-2, with a weak D call TRBD1 (6 bases). Written as DNA, the CDR3 is TGTGCCAGCAGCTTTCAGCAGGGGTTTTCCTATGGCTACACCTTC. Its translation is CASSFQQGFSYGYTF.